Listed below are T cell receptor beta chains from one sample, sequenced in a study of identical twins. TCRdb independently ran MiXCR on the 5' RACE reads; one entry per CDR3 protein. There are around 250,000 distinct CDR3 sequences in the sample; roughly an eighth occur only once, and 3.5% to 5% lies in the top ten. The same sample was also studied in work on yellow fever vaccine responses in identical twins.

The sequencing sample was made of memory (CD45RO+) T cells sorted from blood. The receptors derive from a woman aged 18-30 years in good health. CDR3s include the opening cysteine and the closing phenylalanine or tryptophan. D genes are given only for firm matches. Only part of the rows carry a size: once, few, many, or a class if the clone is expanded.

CDR3 protein	CDR3 DNA	V gene	D gene	J gene	CDR3 length	clone size
CASSQEVRRTDTQYF	TGTGCCAGCAGCCAAGAGGTCCGCAGAACAGATACGCAGTATTTT	TRBV14	.	TRBJ2-3	15	.
CASSLGGGRSYEQYF	TGTGCCAGCAGCTTAGGGGGCGGGAGATCTTACGAGCAGTACTTC	TRBV11-2	TRBD2	TRBJ2-7	15	.
CATRIQSTDTQYF	TGTGCCACCCGAATACAGAGCACAGATACGCAGTATTTT	TRBV6-6	.	TRBJ2-3	13	few
CASSPRPGVSYNEQFF	TGTGCCAGCTCACCCCGGCCGGGGGTCTCCTACAATGAGCAGTTCTTC	TRBV18	.	TRBJ2-1	16	many
CSARNLWVLRGANVLTF	TGCAGTGCTAGAAATTTATGGGTTTTGAGGGGGGCCAACGTCCTGACTTTC	TRBV20-1	.	TRBJ2-6	17	few
CATTKNTGELFF	TGTGCCACCACGAAGAACACCGGGGAGCTGTTTTTT	TRBV24-1	.	TRBJ2-2	12	few
CASRGDRDFAEQYF	TGTGCCAGCAGGGGCGACAGGGACTTTGCAGAGCAGTACTTC	TRBV27	.	TRBJ2-7	14	many
CSARQLFLRGKLNQETQYF	TGCAGTGCTAGACAGCTTTTTCTTAGGGGCAAACTCAACCAAGAGACCCAGTACTTC	TRBV20-1	.	TRBJ2-5	19	many
CASSGKAYPDTQYF	TGTGCCAGCAGTGGCAAAGCCTACCCAGATACGCAGTATTTT	TRBV25-1	.	TRBJ2-3	14	.
CSASLAGKETQYF	TGCAGTGCTTCACTAGCGGGAAAAGAGACCCAGTACTTC	TRBV20-1	TRBD2	TRBJ2-5	13	.
CSATAIRGLGTEAFF	TGCAGTGCTACAGCCATCAGGGGGCTCGGTACTGAAGCTTTCTTT	TRBV20-1	TRBD1	TRBJ1-1	15	many
CASSAPGTEETQYF	TGTGCCAGCAGTGCCCCTGGGACGGAAGAGACCCAGTACTTC	TRBV6-1	.	TRBJ2-5	14	.
CASSDGSGGTDTQYF	TGTGCCAGCAGTGACGGTAGCGGGGGGACAGATACGCAGTATTTT	TRBV6-4	TRBD2	TRBJ2-3	15	many
CASSPSTGGYEQYF	TGTGCCAGCAGCCCCTCGACAGGGGGCTACGAGCAGTACTTC	TRBV3-1	TRBD1	TRBJ2-7	14	few
CAWRGTSGDTGELFF	TGTGCCTGGAGGGGGACTAGCGGGGATACCGGGGAGCTGTTTTTT	TRBV30	TRBD2	TRBJ2-2	15	few
CASRQGGEYTGELFF	TGCGCCAGCAGACAGGGGGGAGAGTATACCGGGGAGCTGTTTTTT	TRBV5-1	TRBD1	TRBJ2-2	15	few
CSARGQGGTLAPGEQYF	TGCAGTGCTAGAGGTCAGGGGGGCACACTAGCACCTGGCGAGCAGTACTTC	TRBV20-1	.	TRBJ2-7	17	few
CASSLVPAGGPDTQYF	TGCGCCAGCAGCTTGGTCCCGGCAGGGGGCCCAGATACGCAGTATTTT	TRBV5-1	TRBD1	TRBJ2-3	16	few
CASSPSFGKSQPQHF	TGTGCCAGCTCCCCTTCTTTTGGGAAAAGTCAGCCCCAGCATTTT	TRBV18	.	TRBJ1-5	15	few
CEKGDPVGTGELFF	TGTGAGAAGGGGGACCCGGTTGGCACCGGGGAGCTGTTTTTT	TRBV21-1	.	TRBJ2-2	14	.
CASSFLGRDIPPNQPQHF	TGTGCCAGCAGTTTTCTCGGCCGCGACATTCCACCCAATCAGCCCCAGCATTTT	TRBV28	.	TRBJ1-5	18	.
CASNVHTGETQYF	TGCGCCAGCAATGTACATACGGGAGAGACCCAGTACTTC	TRBV5-1	.	TRBJ2-5	13	.
CASSFPNSNQPQHF	TGTGCCAGCAGTTTCCCGAATAGCAATCAGCCCCAGCATTTT	TRBV28	.	TRBJ1-5	14	.
CASSLQREGQFF	TGTGCCAGCAGCCTACAGCGGGAGGGCCAGTTCTTC	TRBV28	TRBD2	TRBJ2-1	12	.
CASSFLGQGGGGELFF	TGTGCCAGCAGCTTCTTAGGACAGGGAGGTGGCGGGGAGCTGTTTTTT	TRBV7-2	TRBD1	TRBJ2-2	16	few
CASSSGTGEQYF	TGTGCCAGCAGTTCAGGGACGGGCGAGCAGTACTTC	TRBV28	.	TRBJ2-7	12	many
CASSYPILAGGLYNEQFF	TGTGCCAGCAGTTACCCCATTTTAGCGGGAGGACTCTACAATGAGCAGTTCTTC	TRBV6-2/TRBV6-3	TRBD2	TRBJ2-1	18	few
CASSLWGAGETQYF	TGTGCCAGCAGCTTATGGGGAGCGGGGGAGACCCAGTACTTC	TRBV7-8	TRBD2	TRBJ2-5	14	few
CATSRDSASGSYEQYF	TGTGCCACCAGCAGAGATAGTGCTAGCGGTTCCTACGAGCAGTACTTC	TRBV15	TRBD2	TRBJ2-7	16	.
CASSLDLGYNEQFF	TGTGCCAGCAGCTTAGACCTTGGCTACAATGAGCAGTTCTTC	TRBV7-2	.	TRBJ2-1	14	.
CASSREVPGYPYEQYF	TGTGCCAGCAGCCGCGAGGTACCGGGTTACCCCTACGAGCAGTACTTC	TRBV3-1	.	TRBJ2-7	16	many
CASSLGGTTNEKLFF	TGTGCCAGCAGCTTGGGAGGTACGACTAATGAAAAACTGTTTTTT	TRBV5-4	.	TRBJ1-4	15	few
CASSLRSGLAGNEQFF	TGCGCCAGCAGCCTACGATCGGGACTAGCGGGGAATGAGCAGTTCTTC	TRBV4-1	TRBD2	TRBJ2-1	16	.
CASSLWEKGQGYEQYF	TGTGCCAGCAGTTTATGGGAGAAGGGACAGGGCTACGAGCAGTACTTC	TRBV28	TRBD1	TRBJ2-7	16	many
CSVEAQGYEQYF	TGCAGCGTTGAAGCGCAGGGATACGAGCAGTACTTC	TRBV29-1	.	TRBJ2-7	12	.
CSARDGLAHETQYF	TGCAGTGCTAGGGATGGACTAGCACACGAGACCCAGTACTTC	TRBV20-1	TRBD2	TRBJ2-5	14	few
CASSSYRASYEQYF	TGTGCCAGCAGCTCATACAGGGCCTCCTACGAGCAGTACTTC	TRBV7-9	.	TRBJ2-7	14	many
CASSARTGQPQETQYF	TGTGCCAGCAGTGCGAGGACAGGGCAACCACAAGAGACCCAGTACTTC	TRBV27	TRBD1	TRBJ2-5	16	few
CASSLLTGTTDTQYF	TGTGCCAGCAGCTTGCTGACAGGCACCACAGATACGCAGTATTTT	TRBV7-9	.	TRBJ2-3	15	.
CASSWGTFNEQFF	TGCGCCAGCAGCTGGGGGACTTTCAATGAGCAGTTCTTC	TRBV5-1	.	TRBJ2-1	13	many
CASSLARDRYSNQPQHF	TGTGCCAGCAGCTTAGCCCGGGACAGGTACTCGAATCAGCCCCAGCATTTT	TRBV7-8	TRBD1	TRBJ1-5	17	many
CAWSAGRGSSYEQYF	TGTGCCTGGAGTGCTGGGAGGGGGAGCTCCTACGAGCAGTACTTC	TRBV30	.	TRBJ2-7	15	.
CASSRLRAADTQYF	TGTGCCAGCAGCCGCCTAAGGGCAGCAGATACGCAGTATTTT	TRBV6-2/TRBV6-3	.	TRBJ2-3	14	.
CASSRPYEQYF	TGTGCCAGCAGCAGGCCCTACGAGCAGTACTTC	TRBV21-1	.	TRBJ2-7	11	.